This note documents a single T cell receptor (beta chain) sequence. This sample is part of a study of cytomegalovirus exposure and HLA in healthy donors. Germline-derived CDR1 and CDR2 are SGHNT and YENEEA. The CDR3 is 14 amino acids. The V and J ends lost 5 bases and 5 bases respectively, with 16 bases between them. The assay was immunoSEQ multiplex PCR, and TCRdb's table has in-frame clones only and misses some. The sample has roughly 68,000 clones; over 90% are singletons. The TCR was taken from a woman under 30 in good health and CMV-seropositive. The rearrangement links TRBV11-3 to TRBJ2-7; D is possibly TRBD2 (6 bases). The sample comprised PBMCs. This CDR3 reads CASSPGGSAHEQYF. The CDR3 DNA follows: TGTGCCAGCAGCCCAGGAGGGTCGGCACACGAGCAGTACTTC.